The 21 T cell receptor beta chains presented below share a single source sample, sequenced in a study of blood T cell repertoires in COVID-19 (TCRdb year 2020). The library was obtained by the immunoSEQ multiplex PCR assay. The table comes from immuneACCESS by way of TCRdb, which keeps in-frame sequences with V and J called. Part of the clones is missing from these tables; in studies checked, under half for an unresolved V gene and the rest for unknown reasons. The table for this sample lists 120,000 or so clones; approximately 68% of them were counted only once. Jointly, the top ten make up 2% to 2.5% of the sample. Sequenced: peripheral blood. The source is a woman in her 70s with acute or convalescent COVID-19.

This clone was detected a few times. This chain uses TRBV5-6 with TRBJ1-5; 8 nucleotides agree with TRBD1. This CDR3 comprises 15 residues. V shed 4 bases, J shed 5 bases, and the junction held 8 bases outside the gene matches. CDR1 SGHDT and CDR2 YYEEEE come from the germline V gene. This chain's CDR3 is CASSRTGQGHQPQHF. DNA for the CDR3: TGTGCCAGCAGCCGGACAGGGCAAGGACATCAGCCCCAGCATTTT. Variable domain in full (rest from reference TRBV5-6 and TRBJ1-5): DAGVTQSPTHLIKTRGQQVTLRCSPKSGHDTVSWYQQALGQGPQFIFQYYEEEERQRGNFPDRFSGHQFPNYSSELNVNALLLGDSALYLCASSRTGQGHQPQHFGDGTRLSIL.

The V call is TRBV27, the J call TRBJ1-5; D may be TRBD1 (5 bases). The V end lost 6 bases, the J end lost 3 bases, and 12 bases lay between the germline ends. Germline V CDR1 and CDR2: MNHEY, SMNVEV (reference sequence). The CDR3 consists of 14 residues. Written as DNA, the CDR3 is TGTGCCAGCAGCATCGGACAAATCAATCAGCCCCAGCATTTT. This translates into CASSIGQINQPQHF.

This clone was observed once. The genes are TRBV4-1 and TRBJ2-6, with D unclear. This CDR3 comprises 16 residues. Trimming took 0 bases from V and 0 from J, leaving 6 bases between them. The germline V gene has CDR1 MGHRA and CDR2 YSYEKL. DNA of the CDR3: TGCGCCAGCAGCCAAGAGAGGAGCTCTGGGGCCAACGTCCTGACTTTC. Protein: CASSQERSSGANVLTF.

This rearrangement joins TRBV27 to TRBJ1-2; D perhaps matches TRBD1 (5 bases). V shed 8 bases and J shed 1 base, with 11 bases lying between them. The CDR3 spans 13 residues. In germline, CDR1 is MNHEY, CDR2 SMNVEV (reference sequence). The CDR3 region has the DNA TGTGCCAGCGGCCTTAGGGGTAACTATGGCTACACCTTC. This translates into CASGLRGNYGYTF.

CDR3 loop: CASSLRTSGGATQTQYF. CDR3 DNA sequence: TGTGCCAGCAGCTTAAGGACTAGCGGGGGGGCAACCCAGACCCAGTACTTC. This chain links TRBV7-2 with TRBJ2-5; 15 nucleotides align to TRBD2. V dropped 2 bases and J dropped 6; count of bases not matched to a gene: 7. The CDR3 is made up of 17 amino acids. CDR1 is SGHTA, CDR2 FQGNSA, per germline.

This clone was observed a handful of times. The rearrangement uses TRBV29-1 and TRBJ1-3, with 9 bases lining up with TRBD1. The V and J ends lost 0 bases and 4 bases, in that order; junction bases with no gene match: 7. CDR3 length: 16 amino acids. Germline V CDR1 and CDR2: SQVTM, ANQGSEA. This CDR3 is CSVEDLEQGAGNTIYF. The CDR3 DNA follows: TGCAGCGTTGAAGATTTGGAACAGGGGGCCGGAAACACCATATATTTT.

V gene TRBV9 combines with J gene TRBJ2-3, with 10 positions matching TRBD2. V shed 4 bases and J 1 base; nucleotides not matched to a gene: 3. The length of the CDR3 is 15 residues. Germline V CDR1 and CDR2: SGDLS, YYNGEE. This chain's CDR3 is CASSRSGGGTDTQYF. The CDR3 DNA is TGTGCCAGCAGCCGAAGCGGGGGGGGCACAGATACGCAGTATTTT.

This clone appeared a few times. CDR3 region: CASSQVHRGRNEQYF. The CDR3 coding sequence is TGCGCCAGCAGCCAAGTCCACAGGGGGAGGAACGAGCAGTACTTC. The chain has TRBV4-3 and TRBJ2-7; 8 bases fit TRBD1. Germline CDR1 reads LGHNA; CDR2 reads YSLEER. CDR3 length: 15 residues. Trimming cost V 1 base and J 5 bases; bases outside gene matches: 7.

CDR3 DNA sequence: TGTGCCAGCATGGGAGAGCGGGATGAGCAGTTCTTC. This codes for CASMGERDEQFF. The chain employs TRBV12-3 or TRBV12-4 and TRBJ2-1; D is possibly TRBD2 (6 bases). Trimming cost V 7 bases and J 8 bases, with 12 bases left between them. CDR3 length equals 12 residues.

The CDR3 sequence is CASSEASGSHRTDTQYF. Here the CDR3 DNA reads TGCGCCAGCAGTGAGGCTAGCGGGAGCCACCGCACAGATACGCAGTATTTT. This chain links TRBV10-1 with TRBJ2-3; 10 nucleotides line up with TRBD2. The length of the CDR3 is 17 residues. Trimming removed 2 bases from V and 1 base from J; junction bases left unmatched: 6. The germline CDR1 and CDR2 sequences are WNHNN and SYGVQD (reference sequence).

The rearrangement links TRBV7-6 to TRBJ2-2; weak D call: TRBD1 (6 bases). This CDR3 has 14 amino acids. V was clipped by 4 bases and J by 1 base, with 7 bases between them. Germline loops: CDR1 SGHVS, CDR2 FNYEAQ. The CDR3 DNA reads as TGTGCCAGCAGCTCACAGGGGAACACCGGGGAGCTGTTTTTT. It is translated as CASSSQGNTGELFF.

This clone was found once. The rearrangement uses TRBV7-9 and TRBJ1-1; no reliable D call. The CDR3 has 11 residues. V lost 2 bases and J 6 bases, leaving 4 bases between the germline ends. The germline V gene has CDR1 SEHNR and CDR2 FQNEAQ (reference sequence). The DNA for the CDR3 is TGTGCCAGCAGCTTACGGTCTGAAGCTTTCTTT. Translating it yields CASSLRSEAFF.

This clone has only a few counts. This sequence joins TRBV2 and TRBJ2-7; 12 bases map to TRBD1. Looked up from germline, CDR1 is SNHLY and CDR2 is FYNNEI. Germline trimming cut 6 bases from V and 2 bases from J; bases unmatched to any gene: 2. This CDR3 is 14 amino acids long. CDR3 sequence reads: CASRGQGAAYEQYF. CDR3 bases: TGTGCCAGCAGGGGACAGGGGGCGGCCTACGAGCAGTACTTC.

V usage is TRBV18 and J usage is TRBJ1-1, with D unresolved. Trimming left V 3 bases short and J 4 bases short, with 24 bases between. Germline V gene sequence: CDR1 KGHSH, CDR2 LQKENI. The CDR3 is 18 amino acids. CDR3 region: CASSPREGSWRESTEAFF. In DNA, the CDR3 is TGTGCCAGCTCACCTCGAGAAGGTTCGTGGAGGGAGAGCACTGAAGCTTTCTTT.

The V gene is TRBV6-5, the J gene TRBJ2-3; TRBD2 matches 11 bases. Germline V gene data show CDR1 as MNHEY and CDR2 as SVGAGI. The ends lost 7 bases at V and 4 bases at J; junction bases unmatched: 7. CDR3 length: 15 residues. For the CDR3, the DNA is TGTGCCAGCATTCTAACTAGCGGGAGACCAGATACGCAGTATTTT. Protein: CASILTSGRPDTQYF.

In its sample, this clone was seen a few times. The chain combines TRBV7-2 with TRBJ2-5, with 11 positions matching TRBD2. The germline CDR1 and CDR2 sequences are SGHTA and FQGNSA. With V trimmed by 4 bases and J by 0 bases, 1 base remained unmatched. This CDR3 region has 15 residues. The CDR3 spells CASSSSGGYQETQYF. CDR3 sequence (DNA): TGTGCCAGCAGCTCTAGCGGGGGGTACCAAGAGACCCAGTACTTC. Looking up the rest from reference TRBV7-2 and TRBJ2-5 gives the full variable domain: GAGVSQSPSNKVTEKGKDVELRCDPISGHTALYWYRQSLGQGLEFLIYFQGNSAPDKSGLPSDRFSAERTGGSVSTLTIQRTQQEDSAVYLCASSSSGGYQETQYFGPGTRLLVL.

This chain links TRBV25-1 with TRBJ1-1, with D tentatively TRBD1 (6 bases). The V end lost 1 base, the J end lost 5 bases, and 11 bases lay between the germline ends. The CDR3 consists of 14 residues. Germline lookup yields CDR1 MGHDK and CDR2 SYGVNS. DNA of the CDR3: TGTGCCAGCAGTGAATTCGGACAGTTAACTGAAGCTTTCTTT. Protein: CASSEFGQLTEAFF.

The chain carries TRBV5-1 and TRBJ2-7, with 9 bases aligning to TRBD1. Germline CDR1 reads SGHRS; CDR2 reads YFSETQ. The CDR3 runs to 15 residues. Trimming removed 5 bases from V and 3 bases from J; junction bases left unmatched: 9. As DNA, the CDR3 is TGCGCCAGCAGTAAGACAGGGGGTACCTTCTACGAGCAGTACTTC. Protein sequence: CASSKTGGTFYEQYF.

The chain combines TRBV7-6 with TRBJ2-7; a possible D gene is TRBD1 (6 bases). The CDR3 runs to 14 residues. Germline V gene lookup returns CDR1 SGHVS and CDR2 FNYEAQ. V dropped 0 bases and J dropped 2 bases, with 8 bases sitting between them. The CDR3 loop reads CASSLAGQAYEQYF. The CDR3 DNA follows: TGTGCCAGCAGCTTAGCGGGACAAGCCTACGAGCAGTACTTC.

The V and J genes are TRBV2 and TRBJ2-1; 10 nucleotides match TRBD2. CDR1 is SNHLY, CDR2 FYNNEI, per germline. The junction had 21 bases not matched to a gene; V was cut back by 4 bases and J by 6 bases. The CDR3 is 20 amino acids. As DNA, the CDR3 is TGTGCCAGCAGTGGACTGCTAGCGGGGGCCACGAGGGGGCCGATCAATGAGCAGTTCTTC. Translated, it gives CASSGLLAGATRGPINEQFF.

This clone occurred a few times. This chain connects TRBV13 to TRBJ2-7; TRBD2 agrees at 10 bases. The CDR3 contains 19 residues. CDR1 is PRHDT, CDR2 FYEKMQ, per germline (reference sequence). The V segment lost 3 bases and the J segment 3 bases; nucleotides outside the gene matches: 17. The CDR3 spells CASSFSGTFLAGESYEQYF. In DNA, the CDR3 is TGTGCCAGCAGCTTCTCCGGGACATTCCTAGCGGGAGAAAGCTACGAGCAGTACTTC.